The 32 T cell receptor beta chains below all came from one sample that was sequenced in a study of shared clonotypes between healthy human individuals. The naive CD8 subset, CD45RO-negative cells positively selected for CCR7, excluded terminally differentiated effector memory CD45RA+ cells. Data came from immunoSEQ multiplex PCR; TCRdb stores just in-frame clones and leaves some out. This sample has about 2 million clones; approximately 94% occur once, and the top ten carry under 1.5%. The sequenced sample was naive CD8+ T cells sorted from blood. The receptors shown here come from a man aged 18 to 29 in good health.

The chain couples TRBV27 to TRBJ1-1, with TRBD1 matching over 10 bases. Germline V gene lookup returns CDR1 MNHEY and CDR2 SMNVEV (reference sequence). With 6 bases clipped from V and 0 bases from J, the junction kept 4 bases outside the gene matches. The CDR3 has 15 amino acids. Written as DNA, the CDR3 is TGTGCCAGCAGCCTCGGGACAGGGGTGAACACTGAAGCTTTCTTT. Translated, it gives CASSLGTGVNTEAFF.

V usage is TRBV9 and J usage is TRBJ1-1, with 9 bases lining up with TRBD1. V lost 0 bases to trimming and J lost 10 bases; unmatched junction nucleotides: 7. Looked up from germline, CDR1 is SGDLS and CDR2 is YYNGEE. The CDR3 totals 14 residues. Here the CDR3 reads CASSVGWDRDGAFF. DNA for the CDR3: TGTGCCAGCAGCGTAGGTTGGGACAGGGATGGAGCTTTCTTT.

With regard to this clone: The same CDR3 also results from other DNA sequences found in this sample. The chain carries TRBV7-9 and TRBJ2-1; 16 bases are a match to TRBD2. Looked up from germline, CDR1 is SEHNR and CDR2 is FQNEAQ (reference sequence). The CDR3 loop spans 17 amino acids. The junction had 3 bases not matched to a gene; V was cut back by 5 bases and J by 2 bases. In nucleotides, the CDR3 is TGTGCCAGCAGCCCGGGACTAGCGGGAGGGCCCTACAATGAGCAGTTCTTC. Its translation is CASSPGLAGGPYNEQFF.

The chain combines TRBV27 with TRBJ1-5; D remains unclear. V was shortened by 4 bases and J by 2 bases, with 12 bases between the two germline ends. This CDR3 has 15 amino acids. Germline V CDR1 and CDR2: MNHEY, SMNVEV (reference sequence). The CDR3 nucleotides are TGTGCCAGCAGTTCGAGGCCCCTGGGCAATCAGCCCCAGCATTTT. This sequence encodes CASSSRPLGNQPQHF.

J is TRBJ2-2 and V is TRBV27; a weak D match, TRBD1 (6 bases). Germline V gene lookup returns CDR1 MNHEY and CDR2 SMNVEV (reference sequence). This CDR3 comprises 16 residues. Trimming cost V 7 bases and J 5 bases, with 20 bases left between them. The CDR3 DNA sequence: TGTGCCAGCACATTTTCGGCAGGGGAAGTGACCGGGGAGCTGTTTTTT. Its translation is CASTFSAGEVTGELFF.

Concerning this clone itself: Additional DNA sequences in this sample encode the identical CDR3. The V and J genes are TRBV11-3 and TRBJ2-3, with 10 bases identical to TRBD2. The CDR3 is 15 residues long. V lost 5 bases, J lost 3 bases, and 5 bases stayed unmatched. CDR1 SGHNT and CDR2 YENEEA come from the germline V gene. CDR3: CASSDLAGGTDTQYF. Written as DNA, the CDR3 is TGTGCCAGCAGCGACTTAGCGGGGGGAACAGATACGCAGTATTTT.

This chain connects TRBV5-8 to TRBJ2-5, with D perhaps matching TRBD1 (6 bases). V lost 1 base and J lost 0, with 7 bases in between. The CDR3 length is 14 residues. Germline assignment: CDR1 SGHTS and CDR2 YDEGEE. The CDR3 coding sequence is TGTGCCAGCAGCTTGCAGGGGCACCAAGAGACCCAGTACTTC. It translates to CASSLQGHQETQYF.

The gene calls are TRBV6-5 and TRBJ1-6, with D possibly matching TRBD1 (6 bases). The V end lost 4 bases, the J end lost 4 bases, and 11 bases lay between the germline ends. The CDR3 length is 15 residues. Germline CDR1 is MNHEY and CDR2 is SVGAGI. The CDR3 DNA is TGTGCCAGCAGTTCGCGGGACACTTATAATTCACCCCTCCACTTT. This translates into CASSSRDTYNSPLHF.

V is TRBV6-6 and J is TRBJ1-1; D perhaps matches TRBD1 (5 bases). The length of the CDR3 is 11 residues. Germline loops: CDR1 MNHNY, CDR2 SVGAGI (reference sequence). The V end was cut by 7 bases, the J end by 6 bases, with 9 bases between. The CDR3 sequence is CASMLGAEAFF. CDR3 nucleotides: TGTGCCAGCATGCTGGGGGCTGAAGCTTTCTTT.

A remark on this clone: Other DNA sequences in this sample translate to the same CDR3. The chain joins TRBV29-1 to TRBJ2-7; no definite D call. Trimming left V 2 bases short and J 0 bases short, with 5 bases between. Germline CDR1 SQVTM, CDR2 ANQGSEA. CDR3 length: 12 residues. CDR3 protein: CSVETSSYEQYF. Written as DNA, the CDR3 is TGCAGCGTTGAAACCAGCTCCTACGAGCAGTACTTC.

V gene TRBV4-1 combines with J gene TRBJ2-2; possible D gene TRBD1, 5 bases. Germline CDR1 is MGHRA and CDR2 is YSYEKL. Trimming took off 3 bases at V and 4 bases at J, with 9 bases between the two ends. This CDR3 region has 14 residues. CDR3 in amino acids: CASSHRQSTGELFF. In DNA, the CDR3 is TGCGCCAGCAGCCACCGACAGTCCACCGGGGAGCTGTTTTTT.

CDR3 nucleotides: TGTGCCAACACCCGGGCAGGGGGTACGCAGTATTTT. This translates into CANTRAGGTQYF. The chain combines TRBV5-3 with TRBJ2-3; 7 bases are shared with TRBD1. TRBV5-3 is noted as an ORF with a role that remains uncertain. After removal of 9 bases from V and 8 bases from J, the junction contained 9 bases not matched to a gene. The CDR3 contains 12 residues.

J is TRBJ2-1 and V is TRBV7-9; 8 bases are a match to TRBD2. V dropped 0 bases and J dropped 7; count of bases not matched to a gene: 5. The germline CDR1 and CDR2 sequences are SEHNR and FQNEAQ (reference sequence). CDR3 length: 15 amino acids. The CDR3 loop reads CASSLAVAGTNEQFF. The CDR3 bases are TGTGCCAGCAGCTTAGCGGTAGCGGGAACAAATGAGCAGTTCTTC.

The chain is built from TRBV15 and TRBJ1-1; 7 bases align to TRBD1. V lost 8 bases, J lost 0 bases, and 9 bases stayed unmatched. Per germline, CDR1 LNHNV and CDR2 YYDKDF (reference sequence). CDR3 size: 15 residues. The CDR3 region is CATSGTEILNTEAFF. CDR3 nucleotide sequence: TGTGCCACCTCGGGGACAGAGATTTTGAACACTGAAGCTTTCTTT.

This clone has only one observation. The J gene is TRBJ1-1, the V gene TRBV6-5; D is undetermined. CDR1 is MNHEY, CDR2 SVGAGI, per germline. The CDR3 runs 15 residues. Trimming pared 0 bases from V and 7 bases from J, leaving 15 bases between. The DNA for the CDR3 is TGTGCCAGCAGTTACTCGATTGGTAGGGTTGGTGAAGCTTTCTTT. Encoded protein: CASSYSIGRVGEAFF.

The chain employs TRBV6-5 and TRBJ2-7; the D gene is possibly TRBD1 (6 bases). The germline V gene encodes CDR1 MNHEY and CDR2 SVGAGI. There are 13 residues in the CDR3. Trimming took 4 bases from V and 5 from J, leaving 12 bases between them. CDR3 bases: TGTGCCAGCAGTTCCGACAGGAACCACGAGCAGTACTTC. Translated: CASSSDRNHEQYF.

As DNA, the CDR3 is TGTGCCAGCAGTTTATGGGTCGAGAAGTTAGGAGAGACCCAGTACTTC. Translating it yields CASSLWVEKLGETQYF. This chain uses TRBV28 with TRBJ2-5; D is unresolved. CDR1 and CDR2 from the germline V gene are MDHEN and SYDVKM. The CDR3 spans 16 residues. The V end was cut by 0 bases, the J end by 4 bases, with 15 bases between.

The chain couples TRBV15 to TRBJ2-7; possibly TRBD1 or TRBD2 for D (5 bases each). The CDR3 is 16 residues long. Germline values: CDR1 LNHNV, CDR2 YYDKDF (reference sequence). The V and J ends lost 0 bases and 1 base respectively, with 13 bases between them. The chain's CDR3 is CATSREGRDGSYEQYF. The CDR3 region has the DNA TGTGCCACCAGCAGAGAGGGACGGGACGGATCCTACGAGCAGTACTTC.

The rearrangement links TRBV29-1 to TRBJ2-7; D gene unclear. CDR3 length: 14 residues. Germline V gene data show CDR1 as SQVTM and CDR2 as ANQGSEA. Trimming shortened V by 0 bases and J by 3 bases, and 12 bases separated the two germline ends. Here the CDR3 DNA reads TGCAGCGTTGAAGATCGTAGGAACGGCTACGAGCAGTACTTC. Amino acid sequence: CSVEDRRNGYEQYF.

This sequence joins TRBV13 and TRBJ2-7; 10 nucleotides align to TRBD1. There are 16 residues in the CDR3. Germline V lookup: CDR1 PRHDT, CDR2 FYEKMQ (reference sequence). V lost 3 bases, J lost 6 bases, and 11 bases stayed unmatched. CDR3 region: CASSFTGTGVEGEQYF. DNA of the CDR3: TGTGCCAGCAGCTTTACCGGGACAGGGGTAGAAGGCGAGCAGTACTTC.

DNA for the CDR3: TGCGCCAGCAGCCCGGATAGGAACTACGAGCAGTACTTC. It yields the protein CASSPDRNYEQYF. This chain links TRBV5-1 with TRBJ2-7, with unresolved D. The V gene lost 4 bases and the J gene lost 3 bases, with 11 bases spanning the gap. CDR3 length: 13 amino acids. Germline loops: CDR1 SGHRS, CDR2 YFSETQ.

Turning to this clone: The sample holds other DNA sequences that translate to the same CDR3. The rearrangement joins TRBV10-2 to TRBJ2-7; D gene uncertain. Trimming left V 2 bases short and J 2 bases short, with 7 bases between. Per germline, CDR1 WSHSY and CDR2 SAAADI. This CDR3 region has 13 residues. The CDR3 DNA is TGCGCCAGCAGTGAGGGCACAACCTACGAGCAGTACTTC. It codes for CASSEGTTYEQYF.

The chain uses TRBV5-5 and TRBJ2-5; D unresolved. Germline CDR1 and CDR2: SGHKS and YYEKEE (reference sequence). Trimming took off 2 bases at V and 0 bases at J, with 8 bases between the two ends. This CDR3 is 14 amino acids long. CDR3 sequence reads: CASSLALYQETQYF. CDR3 coding DNA: TGTGCCAGCAGCTTAGCTCTATACCAAGAGACCCAGTACTTC.

The chain links TRBV5-1 to TRBJ1-2; D is possibly TRBD1 (5 bases). Trimming left V 2 bases short and J 4 bases short, with 9 bases between. Germline V gene sequence: CDR1 SGHRS, CDR2 YFSETQ. This CDR3 region has 13 residues. The CDR3 reads CASSLAGSYGYTF. The CDR3 DNA sequence: TGCGCCAGCAGCTTAGCAGGGTCCTATGGCTACACCTTC.

The chain carries TRBV25-1 and TRBJ1-2; 10 bases match TRBD1. V lost 2 bases and J lost 8; bases outside the gene matches: 5. CDR1 and CDR2 (germline): MGHDK, SYGVNS. CDR3 length: 14 residues. The chain's CDR3 is CASSEQGTGAGYTF. DNA for the CDR3: TGTGCCAGCAGTGAACAGGGGACAGGGGCCGGCTACACCTTC.

This chain joins TRBV27 and TRBJ2-6, with D unclear. The V gene lost 7 bases and the J gene lost 0 bases, with 10 bases spanning the gap. Per the germline V gene, CDR1 is MNHEY and CDR2 is SMNVEV (reference sequence). The CDR3 is 15 residues long. In DNA form, the CDR3 reads TGTGCCAGCACCCTAGGGTACTCTGGGGCCAACGTCCTGACTTTC. It encodes CASTLGYSGANVLTF.

The V call is TRBV6-6, the J call TRBJ1-1; D not resolved. Germline values: CDR1 MNHNY, CDR2 SVGAGI (reference sequence). Trimming took off 10 bases at V and 3 bases at J, with 15 bases between the two ends. The CDR3 extends over 13 amino acids. In DNA, the CDR3 is TGTGCCATCTCAGTCCGTCGTGACACTGAAGCTTTCTTT. As protein: CAISVRRDTEAFF.

Note on this clone: Other nucleotide sequences in the sample specify the same CDR3. The V call is TRBV5-4, the J call TRBJ2-1; 8 positions agree with TRBD2. The germline gives CDR1 SGHNT, CDR2 YYREEE (reference sequence). The CDR3 extends over 13 amino acids. V lost 2 bases, J lost 8 bases, and 3 bases stayed unmatched. Here the CDR3 reads CASSFGGVDEQFF. In DNA, the CDR3 is TGTGCCAGCAGCTTCGGGGGGGTGGATGAGCAGTTCTTC.

This chain links TRBV11-3 with TRBJ2-7; 7 bases agree with TRBD2. Germline-derived CDR1 and CDR2 are SGHNT and YENEEA. The junction had 8 bases not matched to a gene; V was cut back by 6 bases and J by 0 bases. This CDR3 comprises 15 residues. CDR3 loop: CASSYGLGVSYEQYF. The DNA of the CDR3 is TGTGCCAGCAGTTACGGACTAGGGGTCTCCTACGAGCAGTACTTC.

The genes are TRBV28 and TRBJ2-7; 8 bases are a match to TRBD1. With 0 bases clipped from V and 5 bases from J, the junction kept 15 bases outside the gene matches. The germline gives CDR1 MDHEN, CDR2 SYDVKM. CDR3 length: 18 amino acids. Here the CDR3 reads CASSLWAPGQAVGDEQYF. DNA of the CDR3: TGTGCCAGCAGTTTATGGGCGCCGGGACAGGCCGTGGGCGACGAGCAGTACTTC.

This clone was counted a single time. This chain uses TRBV2 with TRBJ1-2; 9 nucleotides agree with TRBD1. CDR1 and CDR2 (germline): SNHLY, FYNNEI. V shed 3 bases and J 6 bases; nucleotides not matched to a gene: 5. The CDR3 totals 14 residues. The CDR3 DNA reads as TGTGCCAGCAGTGAGATGACAGGGGGGGATGGCTACACCTTC. Translating gives CASSEMTGGDGYTF.

This chain connects TRBV7-3 to TRBJ2-3, with D tentatively TRBD1 (6 bases). The germline gives CDR1 SGHTA, CDR2 FQGTGA. CDR3 size: 17 residues. Trimming removed 1 base at V and 5 bases at J, with 19 bases between. This CDR3 is CASSLSPPGAYGDTQYF. The CDR3 coding sequence is TGTGCCAGCAGCTTAAGCCCCCCAGGGGCGTACGGAGATACGCAGTATTTT.